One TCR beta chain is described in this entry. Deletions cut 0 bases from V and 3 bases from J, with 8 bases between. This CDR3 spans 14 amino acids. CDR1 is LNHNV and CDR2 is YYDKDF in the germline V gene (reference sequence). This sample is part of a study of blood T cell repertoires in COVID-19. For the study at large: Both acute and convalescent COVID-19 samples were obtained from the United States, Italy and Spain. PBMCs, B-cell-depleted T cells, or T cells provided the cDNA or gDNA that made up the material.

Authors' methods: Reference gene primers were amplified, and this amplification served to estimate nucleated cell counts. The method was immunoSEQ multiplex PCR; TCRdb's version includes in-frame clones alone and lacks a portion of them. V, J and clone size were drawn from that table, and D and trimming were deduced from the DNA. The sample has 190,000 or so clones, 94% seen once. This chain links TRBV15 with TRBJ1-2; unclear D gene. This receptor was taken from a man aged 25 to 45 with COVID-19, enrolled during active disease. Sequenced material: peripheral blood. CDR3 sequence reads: CATSRDATYYGYTF. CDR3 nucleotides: TGTGCCACCAGCAGAGATGCGACTTACTATGGCTACACCTTC.